This TCR beta chain derives from a study of regulatory T cells in long-lasting Graves disease. Time point meaning: persistent/refractory GD, antithyroid drugs over 5 years with positive TRAb. With RNA extracted from PBMCs as input, the TCR library was made. There are many counts of this clonotype. Its target is not known. HTBI primers from iRepertoire and Arm-PCR of CDR3 regions yielded the TCR beta libraries. A single record per CDR3 protein comes from TCRdb applying MiXCR to the multiplex PCR reads. The sample has roughly 450,000 distinct CDR3 sequences, approximately 23% seen once. Study-level points and caveats: Persistent patients had a count of shared public clonotypes (roughly 2,500) that exceeded that of new patients (almost 1,000).

In germline, CDR1 is MDHEN, CDR2 SYDVKM. The V segment lost 11 bases and the J segment 4 bases; nucleotides outside the gene matches: 13. This CDR3 has 14 residues. The TCR was taken from a female donor with Graves disease. The material was peripheral blood mononuclear cells (PBMCs), obtained when the disease was refractory, from a patient treated with antithyroid drugs. V and J are TRBV28 and TRBJ2-5; 7 nucleotides match TRBD2. DNA of the CDR3: TGTGCCGTCATGGGGGGGGGGGTAAGAGAGACCCAGTACTTC. It yields the protein CAVMGGGVRETQYF.